Listed here are 28 T cell receptor beta chains from one sample, sequenced in a study of T cell responses to AZD1222 COVID-19 vaccine. Here immunoSEQ multiplex PCR was the method, and the copy in TCRdb shows in-frame clones only, minus some. The data show around 45,000 clones, about 90% seen once. Sequences were derived from peripheral blood, sampled 28 days after the second AZD1222 dose. Every receptor here comes from an adult who received the AZD1222 COVID-19 vaccine.

In its sample, this clone was seen a few times. The V call is TRBV9, the J call TRBJ1-1, with TRBD1 identical over 7 bases. The CDR3 extends over 16 amino acids. With 6 bases clipped from V and 5 bases from J, the junction kept 16 bases outside the gene matches. Germline V gene sequence: CDR1 SGDLS, CDR2 YYNGEE. Written as DNA, the CDR3 is TGTGCCAGCACCCCCGGCCAGGGGGTAGGTTGGACTGAAGCTTTCTTT. This gives the protein CASTPGQGVGWTEAFF.

V is TRBV7-2 and J is TRBJ2-7; 8 bases match TRBD2. Germline-derived CDR1 and CDR2 are SGHTA and FQGNSA. This CDR3 is built from 16 residues. The junction had 9 bases not matched to a gene; V was cut back by 1 base and J by 4 bases. CDR3: CASSLDTSGARYEQYF. In DNA form, the CDR3 reads TGTGCCAGCAGCTTAGACACTAGCGGAGCAAGGTACGAGCAGTACTTC. Based on the CDR3 plus reference TRBV7-2 and TRBJ2-7, the full variable domain is GAGVSQSPSNKVTEKGKDVELRCDPISGHTALYWYRQSLGQGLEFLIYFQGNSAPDKSGLPSDRFSAERTGGSVSTLTIQRTQQEDSAVYLCASSLDTSGARYEQYFGPGTRLTVT.

The J gene is TRBJ2-2, the V gene TRBV7-7; 9 positions agree with TRBD1. Germline loops: CDR1 SSHAT, CDR2 FNYEAQ (reference sequence). Trimming took 5 bases from V and 1 from J; bases not matched to a gene: 2. The CDR3 contains 15 residues. The CDR3 DNA reads as TGTGCCAGCAGCAAGGGACAGGGGAACACCGGGGAGCTGTTTTTT. Translated, it gives CASSKGQGNTGELFF.

V usage is TRBV12-3 or TRBV12-4 and J usage is TRBJ1-2; D gene ambiguous. The CDR3 length is 12 residues. Trimming shortened V by 2 bases and J by 5 bases, and 6 bases separated the two germline ends. DNA of the CDR3: TGTGCCAGCAGTTTACGGAAATATGGCTACACCTTC. Translating gives CASSLRKYGYTF.

The chain recombines TRBV11-2 with TRBJ1-1; D unresolved. The CDR3 has 14 amino acids. Germline loops: CDR1 SGHAT, CDR2 FQNNGV. V was trimmed by 1 base and J by 0 bases, leaving 6 bases between them. This CDR3 is CASSLGRMNTEAFF. CDR3 DNA sequence: TGTGCCAGCAGCTTAGGCCGGATGAACACTGAAGCTTTCTTT.

The CDR3 DNA follows: TGTGCCAGCAGCGCTGGAAGTTCTGGCTACACCTTC. Translated: CASSAGSSGYTF. The genes are TRBV3-1 (or the pseudogene TRBV3-2) and TRBJ1-2; D is uncertain. The CDR3 loop spans 12 amino acids. The germline CDR1 and CDR2 sequences are LGHDT and YNNKEL (reference sequence). The V gene lost 5 bases and the J gene lost 7 bases, with 11 bases spanning the gap.

This chain joins TRBV10-2 and TRBJ1-5, with D unresolved. Germline assignment: CDR1 WSHSY and CDR2 SAAADI. The CDR3 is 14 amino acids. V was cut by 8 bases and J by 3 bases, with 14 bases left in between. This chain's CDR3 is CASGVGGINQPQHF. CDR3 in DNA: TGCGCCAGCGGGGTGGGCGGGATCAATCAGCCCCAGCATTTT.

This sequence joins TRBV7-6 and TRBJ2-2; 8 bases are a match to TRBD1. The V gene's germline CDR1 is SGHVS and CDR2 FNYEAQ. Unmatched junction bases numbered 5, after V lost 7 bases and J lost 4 bases. There are 14 residues in the CDR3. DNA of the CDR3: TGTGCCAGCAACGCAGGGGGCACCACCGGGGAGCTGTTTTTT. Residues: CASNAGGTTGELFF.

The chain recombines TRBV6-5 with TRBJ1-6; the match to TRBD1 covers 7 bases. Trimming took 6 bases from V and 9 from J; bases not matched to a gene: 11. Germline-derived CDR1 and CDR2 are MNHEY and SVGAGI. The CDR3 runs to 15 residues. The CDR3, as DNA: TGTGCCAGCAGCAACAGGGGTGTGGGTGGTTCACCCCTCCACTTT. Residues: CASSNRGVGGSPLHF.

This chain joins TRBV7-9 and TRBJ1-2; TRBD1 matches 8 bases. From germline, CDR1 is SEHNR and CDR2 FQNEAQ (reference sequence). The ends lost 1 base at V and 8 bases at J; junction bases unmatched: 9. CDR3 length equals 15 residues. This chain's CDR3 is CASSLGGTGQGGYTF. CDR3 DNA sequence: TGTGCCAGCAGCTTAGGCGGGACAGGACAAGGGGGCTACACCTTC.

The rearrangement joins TRBV13 to TRBJ2-1, with 16 bases matching TRBD2. This CDR3 region has 18 residues. Unmatched junction bases numbered 10, after V lost 4 bases and J lost 7 bases. The germline CDR1 and CDR2 sequences are PRHDT and FYEKMQ (reference sequence). CDR3 DNA sequence: TGTGCCAGCAGCTCCCGGGGACTAGCGGGGGGGCCAACAAATGAGCAGTTCTTC. Amino acid sequence: CASSSRGLAGGPTNEQFF.

The chain joins TRBV9 to TRBJ2-5, with D possibly being TRBD2 (6 bases). Germline V lookup: CDR1 SGDLS, CDR2 YYNGEE. V was cut by 0 bases and J by 0 bases, with 6 bases left in between. The CDR3 is 14 residues long. Here the CDR3 DNA reads TGTGCCAGCAGCGTAGGGGGGGACCAAGAGACCCAGTACTTC. Its translation: CASSVGGDQETQYF.

CDR3 loop: CASTRPGQANTEAFF. CDR3 coding DNA: TGTGCCAGCACTAGACCGGGACAGGCGAACACTGAAGCTTTCTTT. The chain carries TRBV25-1 and TRBJ1-1; TRBD1 matches at 8 bases. The V segment lost 7 bases and the J segment 1 base; nucleotides outside the gene matches: 8. Germline CDR1 and CDR2: MGHDK and SYGVNS. The CDR3 consists of 15 residues.

This chain connects TRBV7-6 to TRBJ1-1, with 9 positions matching TRBD1. Germline V gene sequence: CDR1 SGHVS, CDR2 FNYEAQ. V was pared by 3 bases and J by 8 bases, with 4 bases of the junction left unmatched. There are 13 residues in the CDR3. Written as DNA, the CDR3 is TGTGCCAGCAGCTTCACCGGGACAGGGGAAGCTTTCTTT. Encoded protein: CASSFTGTGEAFF.

Points on this clone: One end of the junction does not line up with germline, which may come from a read error. The chain recombines TRBV5-1 with TRBJ2-7; 10 bases match TRBD2. CDR1 is SGHRS and CDR2 is YFSETQ in the germline V gene. There are 13 residues in the CDR3. CDR3 amino acids: CASSPFSSGGEFF. CDR3 sequence (DNA): TGCGCCAGCAGCCCCTTCTCGAGCGGGGGGGAGTTCTTC.

The chain combines TRBV29-1 with TRBJ2-7, with 7 bases matching TRBD1. The CDR3 totals 13 residues. Germline V gene lookup returns CDR1 SQVTM and CDR2 ANQGSEA. V lost 6 bases to trimming and J lost 3 bases; unmatched junction nucleotides: 8. CDR3 in amino acids: CSVGKGAIYEQYF. In DNA, the CDR3 is TGCAGCGTCGGTAAGGGGGCGATCTACGAGCAGTACTTC.

The chain combines TRBV6-2 or TRBV6-3 with TRBJ2-6; D gene uncertain. V was pared by 6 bases and J by 0 bases, with 9 bases between. The CDR3 extends over 15 amino acids. Per the germline V gene, CDR1 is MNHEY and CDR2 is SVGEGT. CDR3 in amino acids: CASSPPYSGANVLTF. As DNA, the CDR3 is TGTGCCAGCAGCCCTCCTTACTCTGGGGCCAACGTCCTGACTTTC.

This clone was detected a few times. This chain connects TRBV18 to TRBJ1-2; no clear D. Germline V gives CDR1 KGHSH, CDR2 LQKENI. V lost 4 bases and J 7 bases, leaving 16 bases between the germline ends. There are 14 residues in the CDR3. In DNA, the CDR3 is TGTGCCAGCTCACACCTGGAGGGTCGTGGTGGCTACACCTTC. Translating gives CASSHLEGRGGYTF.

This chain uses TRBV2 with TRBJ1-4, with D maybe TRBD1 (6 bases). V dropped 7 bases and J dropped 3 bases, with 9 bases sitting between them. CDR1 and CDR2 from the germline V gene are SNHLY and FYNNEI. The CDR3 covers 13 residues. This CDR3 reads CASNGGPNEKLFF. In nucleotides, the CDR3 is TGTGCCAGCAATGGGGGGCCTAATGAAAAACTGTTTTTT.

The rearrangement links TRBV7-2 to TRBJ2-7; no definite D call. This CDR3 comprises 13 residues. In germline, CDR1 is SGHTA, CDR2 FQGNSA. The V and J ends lost 4 bases and 4 bases respectively, with 11 bases between them. The CDR3, as DNA: TGTGCCAGCAGCTCCATCCCCAGTTACGAGCAGTACTTC. Its protein product is CASSSIPSYEQYF.

Only one count was recorded for this clone. The V gene is TRBV5-5, the J gene TRBJ1-3; D gene ambiguous. Trimming pared 4 bases from V and 3 bases from J, leaving 14 bases between. Germline V gene lookup returns CDR1 SGHKS and CDR2 YYEKEE (reference sequence). The CDR3 consists of 15 residues. The CDR3 here is CASSPYITVGNTIYF. The CDR3, as DNA: TGTGCCAGCAGCCCATATATTACTGTTGGAAACACCATATATTTT.

Only a few counts were recorded for this clone. The junction shows a germline mismatch at one end, possibly a read error. The rearrangement joins TRBV3-1 (or the pseudogene TRBV3-2) to TRBJ2-7; D is perhaps TRBD1 or TRBD2 (6 bases each). The CDR3 has 17 amino acids. Germline V gene data show CDR1 as LGHDT and CDR2 as YNNKEL (reference sequence). The chain's CDR3 is CATSQHERGRGGYEQYF. In nucleotides, the CDR3 is TGTGCCACCAGCCAACACGAACGCGGCAGGGGAGGCTACGAGCAGTACTTC.

This chain links TRBV5-8 with TRBJ1-2; D perhaps matches TRBD1 (5 bases). V lost 2 bases, J lost 4 bases, and 12 bases lay in between. This CDR3 comprises 14 residues. CDR1 and CDR2 (germline): SGHTS, YDEGEE. This CDR3 is CASSFQGLSYGYTF. The DNA for the CDR3 is TGTGCCAGCAGCTTTCAGGGCTTAAGCTATGGCTACACCTTC.

The chain links TRBV7-9 to TRBJ2-1, with 12 positions matching TRBD2. Per the germline V gene, CDR1 is SEHNR and CDR2 is FQNEAQ (reference sequence). V dropped 4 bases and J dropped 0; count of bases not matched to a gene: 7. The CDR3 runs to 18 residues. The CDR3 DNA follows: TGTGCCAGCAGCTCTAGCGGGGGGGCCCGCAGCTCCTACAATGAGCAGTTCTTC. It codes for CASSSSGGARSSYNEQFF.

The chain is built from TRBV7-2 and TRBJ1-3; D uncertain. V was trimmed by 1 base and J by 3 bases, leaving 16 bases between them. The CDR3 runs to 17 residues. CDR1 and CDR2 from the germline V gene are SGHTA and FQGNSA. The chain's CDR3 is CASSLGPTRQSGNTIYF. The CDR3 coding sequence is TGTGCCAGCAGCTTAGGTCCCACCCGGCAGAGTGGAAACACCATATATTTT.

This chain joins TRBV30 and TRBJ2-7; tentatively, D is TRBD1 (5 bases). Germline V lookup: CDR1 GTSNPN, CDR2 SVGIG (reference sequence). Trimming left V 4 bases short and J 2 bases short, with 9 bases between. The CDR3 runs 12 residues. CDR3 nucleotide sequence: TGTGCCTGGATCGACAGCCCCTACGAGCAGTACTTC. Translated, it gives CAWIDSPYEQYF.

This sequence joins TRBV4-1 and TRBJ2-3, with 9 positions matching TRBD2. Germline assignment: CDR1 MGHRA and CDR2 YSYEKL. This CDR3 is 16 amino acids long. Trimming at V came to 4 bases and at J to 5 bases, leaving 10 bases not matched to a gene. In DNA form, the CDR3 reads TGCGCCAGCAGCCCCCCCGCGGGGGGGCCAGGAGATACGCAGTATTTT. Amino acids: CASSPPAGGPGDTQYF.

The gene calls are TRBV29-1 and TRBJ1-2; D possibly corresponds to TRBD1 (5 bases). The CDR3 loop spans 11 amino acids. CDR1 is SQVTM, CDR2 ANQGSEA, per germline. V shed 5 bases and J shed 8 bases, with 12 bases lying between them. CDR3 sequence reads: CSVNPGQGYTF. The DNA of the CDR3 is TGCAGCGTTAATCCAGGGCAAGGCTACACCTTC.